This T cell receptor beta chain was obtained from a study of blood T cell repertoires in COVID-19. As for the study in general: Sources were T cells, B-cell-depleted T cells, or PBMCs; the material itself was cDNA or gDNA.

Before they entered the study, exposed participants had met a COVID-19 case within 2 weeks. Per the authors' pipeline: Estimation of nucleated cell counts relied on the amplification of reference gene primers. Assay used: immunoSEQ multiplex PCR; TCRdb lists only in-frame clones, some missing. For V, J and clone size, that table is used; D and trimming come from the DNA. The sample holds 270,000 or so clones, 80% to 95% seen once. The CDR3 totals 15 residues. Germline-derived CDR1 and CDR2 are LNHDA and SQIVND (reference sequence). V shed 4 bases and J shed 2 bases, with 12 bases lying between them. The specimen sequenced was PBMCs or T cells enriched from blood (not recorded which). This sequence was found in a man in his forties who had been exposed to COVID-19. This chain uses TRBV19 with TRBJ2-1, with D possibly matching TRBD2 (6 bases). CDR3 region: CASSTLATTYNEQFF. As DNA, the CDR3 is TGTGCCAGTAGTACACTAGCTACTACCTACAATGAGCAGTTCTTC.